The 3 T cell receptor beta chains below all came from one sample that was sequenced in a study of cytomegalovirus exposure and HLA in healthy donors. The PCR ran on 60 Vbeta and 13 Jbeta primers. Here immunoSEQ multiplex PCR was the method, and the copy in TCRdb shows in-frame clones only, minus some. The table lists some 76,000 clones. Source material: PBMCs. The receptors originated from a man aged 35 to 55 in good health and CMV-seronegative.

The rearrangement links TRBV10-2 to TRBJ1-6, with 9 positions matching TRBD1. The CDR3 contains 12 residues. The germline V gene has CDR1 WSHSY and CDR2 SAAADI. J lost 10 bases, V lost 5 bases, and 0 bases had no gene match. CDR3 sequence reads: CASSTGGSPLHF. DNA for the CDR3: TGCGCCAGCAGTACAGGGGGCTCACCCCTCCACTTT.

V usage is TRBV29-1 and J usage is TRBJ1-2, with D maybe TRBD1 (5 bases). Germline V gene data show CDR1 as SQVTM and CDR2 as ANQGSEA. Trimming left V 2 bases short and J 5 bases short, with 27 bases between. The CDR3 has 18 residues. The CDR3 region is CSVENSGLSGNLWYGYTF. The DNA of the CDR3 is TGCAGCGTTGAAAATTCAGGGCTCTCTGGAAATCTTTGGTATGGCTACACCTTC.

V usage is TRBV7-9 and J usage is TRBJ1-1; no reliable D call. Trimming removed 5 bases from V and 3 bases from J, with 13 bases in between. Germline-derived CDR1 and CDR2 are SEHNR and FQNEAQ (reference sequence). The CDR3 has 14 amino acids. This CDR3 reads CASSTMTTYTEAFF. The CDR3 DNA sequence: TGTGCCAGCAGCACCATGACAACCTACACTGAAGCTTTCTTT.